These T cell receptor beta chains were read from a single sample in a study of cytomegalovirus exposure and HLA in healthy donors. Using immunoSEQ multiplex PCR, the repertoire was profiled, and TCRdb retains in-frame clones only, with some absent. The table records 110,000 to 150,000 clones, approximately 80% of them present only once. Sample: PBMCs. The receptors here all came from a male donor in good health and CMV-seronegative. The CDR3 runs from the conserved cysteine through the conserved F or W. Each record gives: J gene, clone size, D gene, V gene, CDR3 protein, CDR3 DNA. The D gene is left open where the match is weak. Rows give clone size only sometimes, using once, few, many, or a class for an expanded clone.

J: TRBJ1-5
size: -
D: TRBD1
V: TRBV19
CDR3: CASSIRSGGTGAHGPQHF
DNA: TGTGCCAGTAGTATAAGGTCTGGAGGGACAGGGGCCCATGGGCCCCAGCATTTT

J: TRBJ2-7
size: -
D: -
V: TRBV6-1
CDR3: CASTGTQAPYEQYF
DNA: TGTGCCAGCACCGGGACTCAGGCCCCGTACGAGCAGTACTTC

J: TRBJ2-1
size: few
D: -
V: TRBV6-8
CDR3: CASSHRDLDLILYNEQFF
DNA: TGTGCCAGCAGTCACAGGGACCTCGACTTGATTTTATACAATGAGCAGTTCTTC

J: TRBJ2-7
size: once
D: TRBD2
V: TRBV7-2
CDR3: CASSFYGGSSYEQYF
DNA: TGTGCCAGCAGCTTCTATGGCGGGAGCTCCTACGAGCAGTACTTC

J: TRBJ1-5
size: once
D: -
V: TRBV5-6
CDR3: CASSFWGVLNQPQHF
DNA: TGTGCCAGCAGCTTCTGGGGGGTCCTAAATCAGCCCCAGCATTTT

J: TRBJ2-7
size: -
D: -
V: TRBV7-8
CDR3: CASSRPGEQYF
DNA: TGTGCCAGCAGCCGCCCGGGGGAGCAGTACTTC

J: TRBJ1-5
size: few
D: TRBD1
V: TRBV5-4
CDR3: CASSLDGRGNQPQHF
DNA: TGTGCCAGCAGCTTGGATGGCAGGGGGAATCAGCCCCAGCATTTT

J: TRBJ1-1
size: -
D: -
V: TRBV7-9
CDR3: CASSSPSRVPEAFF
DNA: TGTGCCAGCAGTTCCCCGTCCAGGGTCCCTGAAGCTTTCTTT

J: TRBJ2-1
size: -
D: -
V: TRBV6-1
CDR3: CASSEGGAYNEQFF
DNA: TGTGCCAGCAGTGAAGGGGGCGCCTACAATGAGCAGTTCTTC

J: TRBJ2-5
size: -
D: TRBD1
V: TRBV25-1
CDR3: CASSESQGAQETQYF
DNA: TGTGCCAGCAGTGAGTCGCAGGGGGCCCAAGAGACCCAGTACTTC

J: TRBJ1-2
size: -
D: -
V: TRBV25-1
CDR3: CASRTGIYGYTF
DNA: TGTGCCAGCAGGACCGGGATATATGGCTACACCTTC

J: TRBJ2-7
size: -
D: -
V: TRBV5-1
CDR3: CASSPSGHAYEQYF
DNA: TGCGCCAGCAGCCCCTCGGGACATGCCTACGAGCAGTACTTC

J: TRBJ2-6
size: -
D: -
V: TRBV6-5
CDR3: CASSSRSSGANVLTF
DNA: TGTGCCAGCAGTTCGCGGAGCTCTGGGGCCAACGTCCTGACTTTC

J: TRBJ1-3
size: -
D: -
V: TRBV11-2
CDR3: CASSLTNPGTGNTIYF
DNA: TGTGCCAGCAGCTTAACTAACCCGGGGACTGGAAACACCATATATTTT

J: TRBJ2-3
size: -
D: TRBD1
V: TRBV9
CDR3: CASSSEDRGFTDTQYF
DNA: TGTGCCAGCAGCTCCGAGGACAGGGGCTTTACAGATACGCAGTATTTT

J: TRBJ2-1
size: -
D: -
V: TRBV7-9
CDR3: CASSLGGGNEQFF
DNA: TGTGCCAGCAGCTTAGGTGGAGGGAATGAGCAGTTCTTC

J: TRBJ2-7
size: -
D: TRBD1
V: TRBV27
CDR3: CASSTGQGNSYEQYF
DNA: TGTGCCAGCAGCACGGGACAGGGTAACTCCTACGAGCAGTACTTC

J: TRBJ1-5
size: once
D: -
V: TRBV19
CDR3: CASSSSLNSNQPQHF
DNA: TGTGCCAGTAGTTCGTCGTTAAATAGCAATCAGCCCCAGCATTTT

J: TRBJ1-4
size: -
D: -
V: TRBV18
CDR3: CASSPPRGSAEKLFF
DNA: TGTGCCAGCTCACCACCGCGGGGATCTGCCGAAAAACTGTTTTTT

J: TRBJ2-7
size: once
D: -
V: TRBV18
CDR3: CASSEAQGSYEQYF
DNA: TGTGCCAGCTCCGAGGCACAGGGCTCCTACGAGCAGTACTTC

J: TRBJ2-1
size: -
D: -
V: TRBV5-1
CDR3: CASSPGYSSYNEQFF
DNA: TGCGCCAGCAGCCCAGGGTATTCCTCCTACAATGAGCAGTTCTTC

J: TRBJ1-2
size: -
D: TRBD1
V: TRBV28
CDR3: CASSAGQAYGYTF
DNA: TGTGCCAGCAGTGCGGGACAGGCGTATGGCTACACCTTC

J: TRBJ1-2
size: -
D: TRBD1
V: TRBV2
CDR3: CASSGTGGRYGYTF
DNA: TGTGCCAGCAGCGGGACAGGGGGTCGGTATGGCTACACCTTC

J: TRBJ2-5
size: -
D: TRBD2
V: TRBV18
CDR3: CASSPLTSGGQETQYF
DNA: TGTGCCAGCTCACCACTGACTAGCGGGGGCCAAGAGACCCAGTACTTC

J: TRBJ2-7
size: once
D: -
V: TRBV9
CDR3: CASSPRWASYEQYF
DNA: TGTGCCAGCAGCCCCCGGTGGGCCTCCTACGAGCAGTACTTC

J: TRBJ2-4
size: -
D: -
V: TRBV10-3
CDR3: CAISESEGSLFPANSQYF
DNA: TGTGCCATCAGTGAGTCGGAGGGGAGCCTTTTTCCGGCGAACAGTCAGTACTTC

J: TRBJ2-3
size: -
D: TRBD1
V: TRBV10-3
CDR3: CAISGTGGGTDTQYF
DNA: TGTGCCATCAGTGGGACAGGGGGTGGGACAGATACGCAGTATTTT

J: TRBJ1-5
size: -
D: -
V: TRBV19
CDR3: CASRGSTVSNQPQHF
DNA: TGTGCCAGTAGGGGGTCGACAGTTAGCAATCAGCCCCAGCATTTT

J: TRBJ2-3
size: few
D: TRBD1
V: TRBV2
CDR3: CASIKGQVTPSTDTQYF
DNA: TGTGCCAGCATAAAGGGACAGGTGACCCCCAGCACAGATACGCAGTATTTT

J: TRBJ2-3
size: few
D: TRBD2
V: TRBV5-1
CDR3: CASSPTSGRYTDTQYF
DNA: TGCGCCAGCAGCCCGACTAGCGGGAGGTATACAGATACGCAGTATTTT

J: TRBJ1-2
size: -
D: TRBD1
V: TRBV18
CDR3: CASSQRQGASDGYTF
DNA: TGTGCCAGCTCACAGAGACAGGGGGCGTCAGATGGCTACACCTTC

J: TRBJ2-1
size: -
D: TRBD2
V: TRBV6-5
CDR3: CASSLKRGHSEQFF
DNA: TGTGCCAGCAGTTTGAAGCGGGGCCACAGTGAGCAGTTCTTC

J: TRBJ1-4
size: -
D: TRBD1
V: TRBV14
CDR3: CASSQTGGTNEKLFF
DNA: TGTGCCAGCAGCCAGACAGGGGGGACTAATGAAAAACTGTTTTTT